This TCR beta chain is from a study of blood T cell repertoires in COVID-19 (dated by TCRdb to the early 2020s). Regarding the research as a whole: Samples covering the acute and convalescent phases of COVID-19 were provided by collaborators in the United States, Italy and Spain. The dataset comprised deeply sampled blood TCRbeta repertoires from subjects exposed to, actively infected with, or recovered from COVID-19. Where available, HLA class I and class II types were taken from metadata supplied by the sample provider and were not determined by assay-based typing. The prospective study material was composed of cDNA or gDNA derived from T cells, B-cell-depleted T cells, or PBMCs. The samples were drawn from two sources: the first 160 participants of the ongoing ImmuneRACE study, and 950 to 1,500 subjects contributed by 6 global collaborators. A freely available public database, intended as a resource for researchers studying the immune response to SARS-CoV-2, is where the repertoires were released. Nearly every sample came with metadata listing a de-identified subject ID, COVID-19 status, age in years and sex.

One collaborating source in Seattle enrolled patients while the patients were actively infected and followed the patients over time throughout the course of disease. Collaborating institutions collected whole blood in K2EDTA tubes following their own protocols. For TCRbeta analysis, collaborator samples were shipped as frozen whole blood, as isolated PBMCs, or as DNA extracted from either sample type. On the study overall, not on this receptor specifically: How much clinical and demographic metadata was included differed by source and by participant, and the metadata was provided uncurated.

Comment on this clone: Its target antigen remains unknown. Base qualities were left out, and no much larger clone turns up one base away.

V is shortened by 4 bases, J by 0 bases, and the region joining them spans 10 bases. The CDR3 runs 16 residues from the cysteine to the phenylalanine. The retained sequence is limited to the CDR3, 48 bases, with the frame set at the first base. Looking up the germline V gene yields CDR1 MDHEN and CDR2 SYDVKM. TCRbeta CDR3 regions were amplified from genomic DNA using the immunoSEQ Assay, a bias-controlled multiplex PCR. As for how the authors treated the data: Within the assay, amplification of reference gene primers was used to estimate how many nucleated cells each sample contained. To quantify the absolute abundance of each unique TCRbeta CDR3 rearrangement, sequence reads were collapsed and filtered. For each sample, productive Simpson clonality was calculated as the square root of Simpson's diversity index over productive rearrangements. Sourced from immuneACCESS, this table was stored by TCRdb with only in-frame sequences that have V and J called. A share of the clones is absent; for the studies checked, an unresolved V gene accounts for under half, and the remainder has no known explanation. That table furnishes V, J and clone size, whereas the DNA furnished D and trimming. This sample is represented by about 220,000 clones; around four fifths of them were singletons. In total, the top ten clones hold 4.5% to 5.5% of the sample.

Sequenced sample: peripheral blood. Here the chain combines TRBV28 and TRBJ2-6; no D gene is confidently identified. The clonotype originates from a woman in her 70s with COVID-19, enrolled during active disease. The nucleotide sequence is TGTGCCAGCAGTTCCCCTAATTACTCTGGGGCCAACGTCCTGACTTTC. This gives the protein CASSSPNYSGANVLTF.